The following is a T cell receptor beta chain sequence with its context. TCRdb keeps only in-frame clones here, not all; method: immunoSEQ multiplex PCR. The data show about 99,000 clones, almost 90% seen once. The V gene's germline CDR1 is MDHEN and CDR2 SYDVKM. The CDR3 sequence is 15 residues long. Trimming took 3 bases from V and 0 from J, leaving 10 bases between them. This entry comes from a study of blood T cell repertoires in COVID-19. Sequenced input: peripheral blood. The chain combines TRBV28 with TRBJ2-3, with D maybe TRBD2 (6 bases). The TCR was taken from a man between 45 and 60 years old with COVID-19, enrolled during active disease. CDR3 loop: CASSFAGSSTDTQYF. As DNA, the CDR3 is TGTGCCAGCAGTTTCGCGGGGAGCAGCACAGATACGCAGTATTTT.